Listed here is a single T cell receptor beta chain. Its matching antigen is unknown. A quantity of about 0.5 to 1 ug RNA underwent reverse transcription using random hexamers. Amplification of TCR beta CDR3 spanned 54 Vbeta and 13 Jbeta via immunoSEQ multiplex PCR. Each CDR3 protein gets one entry after TCRdb re-called the immunoSEQ multiplex PCR reads with MiXCR. The sample includes some 190,000 distinct CDR3 sequences, about 94% seen only once; the top ten take about 0.14%. The germline CDR1 and CDR2 sequences are SGHRS and YFSETQ. The CDR3 contains 16 residues. With V trimmed by 1 base and J by 4 bases, 8 bases remained unmatched. The source of the sample is a study of CD8 T cells in Susac syndrome. Broader study findings: Where Susac syndrome CD4+ T cell repertoires were concerned, no clonal expansion was evident.

The T cells that were sequenced for TCR beta were CD8+ and CD4+ cells from blood. This TCR derives from a human donor with Susac syndrome. The sample consisted of CD4+ T cells from PBMCs. V is TRBV5-1 and J is TRBJ1-2, with 9 bases matching TRBD1. The CDR3 sequence: CASSLTGGEPIYGYTF. In DNA, the CDR3 is TGCGCCAGCAGCTTGACAGGGGGCGAACCTATCTATGGCTACACCTTC.